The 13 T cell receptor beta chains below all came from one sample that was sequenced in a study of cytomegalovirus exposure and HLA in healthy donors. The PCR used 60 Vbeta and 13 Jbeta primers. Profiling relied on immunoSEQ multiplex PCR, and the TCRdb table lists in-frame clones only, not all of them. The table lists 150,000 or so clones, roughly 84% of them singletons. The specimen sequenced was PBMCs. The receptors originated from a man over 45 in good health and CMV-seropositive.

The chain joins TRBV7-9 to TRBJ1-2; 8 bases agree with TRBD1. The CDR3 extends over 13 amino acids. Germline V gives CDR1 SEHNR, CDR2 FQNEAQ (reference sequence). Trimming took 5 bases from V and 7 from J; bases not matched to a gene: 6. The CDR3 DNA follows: TGTGCCAGCAGCGTGCAGGGGGCGCGTGGCTACACCTTC. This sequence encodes CASSVQGARGYTF. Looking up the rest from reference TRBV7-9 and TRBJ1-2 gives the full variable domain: DTGVSQNPRHKITKRGQNVTFRCDPISEHNRLYWYRQTLGQGPEFLTYFQNEAQLEKSRLLSDRFSAERPKGSFSTLEIQRTEQGDSAMYLCASSVQGARGYTFGSGTRLTVV.

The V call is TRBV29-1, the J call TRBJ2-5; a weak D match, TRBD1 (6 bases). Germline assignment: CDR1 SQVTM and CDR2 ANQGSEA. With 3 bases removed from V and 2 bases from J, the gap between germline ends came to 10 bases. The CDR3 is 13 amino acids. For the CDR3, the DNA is TGCAGCGTTGATTTTAGGGGGCAAGAGACCCAGTACTTC. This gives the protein CSVDFRGQETQYF. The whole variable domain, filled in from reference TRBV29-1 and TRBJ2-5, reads SAVISQKPSRDICQRGTSLTIQCQVDSQVTMMFWYRQQPGQSLTLIATANQGSEATYESGFVIDKFPISRPNLTFSTLTVSNMSPEDSSIYLCSVDFRGQETQYFGPGTRLLVL.

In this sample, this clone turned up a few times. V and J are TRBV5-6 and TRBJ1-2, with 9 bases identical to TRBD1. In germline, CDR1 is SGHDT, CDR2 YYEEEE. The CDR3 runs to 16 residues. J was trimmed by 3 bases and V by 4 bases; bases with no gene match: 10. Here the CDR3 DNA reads TGTGCCAGCAGCCAACTACCGGGACAGGGAGACTATGGCTACACCTTC. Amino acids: CASSQLPGQGDYGYTF.

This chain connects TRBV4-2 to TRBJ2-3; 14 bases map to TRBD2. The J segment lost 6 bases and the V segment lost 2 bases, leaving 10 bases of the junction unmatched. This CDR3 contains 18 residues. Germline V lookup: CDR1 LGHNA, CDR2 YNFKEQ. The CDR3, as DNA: TGTGCCAGCAGCCAATCCACCGGGACTAGCGGGGGAGCGGATACGCAGTATTTT. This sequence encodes CASSQSTGTSGGADTQYF.

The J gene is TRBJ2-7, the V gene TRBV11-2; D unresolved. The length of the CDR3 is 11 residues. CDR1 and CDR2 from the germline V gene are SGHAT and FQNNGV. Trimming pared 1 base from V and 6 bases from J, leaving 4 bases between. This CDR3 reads CASSLVGEQYF. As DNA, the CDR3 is TGTGCCAGCAGCTTAGTCGGCGAGCAGTACTTC.

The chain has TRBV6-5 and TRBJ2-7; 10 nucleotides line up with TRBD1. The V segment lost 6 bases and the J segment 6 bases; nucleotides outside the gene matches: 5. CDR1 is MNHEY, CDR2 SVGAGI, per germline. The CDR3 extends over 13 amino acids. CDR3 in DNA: TGTGCCAGCAGCCGACAGGGGGCGTCCGAGCAGTACTTC. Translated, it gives CASSRQGASEQYF.

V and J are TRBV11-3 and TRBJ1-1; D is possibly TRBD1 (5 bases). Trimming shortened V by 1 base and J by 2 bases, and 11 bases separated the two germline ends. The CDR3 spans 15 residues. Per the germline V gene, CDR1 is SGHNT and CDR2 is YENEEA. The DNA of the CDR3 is TGTGCCAGCAGCTTAGGACAGTATGGTAACACTGAAGCTTTCTTT. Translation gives CASSLGQYGNTEAFF.

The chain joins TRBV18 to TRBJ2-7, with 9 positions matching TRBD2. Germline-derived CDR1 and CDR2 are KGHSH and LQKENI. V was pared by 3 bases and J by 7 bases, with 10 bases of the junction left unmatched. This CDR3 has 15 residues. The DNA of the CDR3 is TGTGCCAGCTCACCCGGGTTAGCGGGGGTCGGAGAGCAGTACGTC. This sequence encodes CASSPGLAGVGEQYV.

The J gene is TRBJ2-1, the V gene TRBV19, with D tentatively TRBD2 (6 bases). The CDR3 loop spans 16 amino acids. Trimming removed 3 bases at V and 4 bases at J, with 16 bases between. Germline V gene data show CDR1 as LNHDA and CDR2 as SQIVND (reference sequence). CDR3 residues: CASSIRRDAGYNEQFF. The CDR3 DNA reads TGTGCCAGTAGTATCCGCCGGGACGCGGGGTACAATGAGCAGTTCTTC.

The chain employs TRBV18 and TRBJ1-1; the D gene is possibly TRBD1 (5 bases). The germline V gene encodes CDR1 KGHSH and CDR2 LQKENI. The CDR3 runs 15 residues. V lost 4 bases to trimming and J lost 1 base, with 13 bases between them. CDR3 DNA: TGTGCCAGCTCACTCGGGAGGGGTCCGAACACTGAAGCTTTCTTT. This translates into CASSLGRGPNTEAFF.

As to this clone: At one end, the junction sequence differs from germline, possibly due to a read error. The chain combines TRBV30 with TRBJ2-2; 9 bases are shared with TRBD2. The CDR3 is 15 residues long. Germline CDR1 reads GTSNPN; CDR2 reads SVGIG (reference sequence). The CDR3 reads CAGRRREGRTGELFF. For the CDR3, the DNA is TGTGCCGGGAGACGGCGGGAGGGCCGCACCGGGGAGCTGTTTTTT.

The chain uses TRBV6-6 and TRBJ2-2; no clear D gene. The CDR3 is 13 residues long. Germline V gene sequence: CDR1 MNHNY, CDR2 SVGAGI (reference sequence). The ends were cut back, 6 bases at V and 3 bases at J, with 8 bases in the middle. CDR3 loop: CASSPLDTGELFF. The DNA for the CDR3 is TGTGCCAGCAGCCCTCTAGACACCGGGGAGCTGTTTTTT.

The CDR3, as DNA: TGTGCCAGCAGTCCCCCTTCCCCTACTAATGAAAAACTGTTTTTT. The encoded protein is CASSPPSPTNEKLFF. This chain joins TRBV25-1 and TRBJ1-4; D uncertain. From germline, CDR1 is MGHDK and CDR2 SYGVNS. This CDR3 region has 15 residues. V shed 5 bases and J shed 2 bases, with 12 bases lying between them.